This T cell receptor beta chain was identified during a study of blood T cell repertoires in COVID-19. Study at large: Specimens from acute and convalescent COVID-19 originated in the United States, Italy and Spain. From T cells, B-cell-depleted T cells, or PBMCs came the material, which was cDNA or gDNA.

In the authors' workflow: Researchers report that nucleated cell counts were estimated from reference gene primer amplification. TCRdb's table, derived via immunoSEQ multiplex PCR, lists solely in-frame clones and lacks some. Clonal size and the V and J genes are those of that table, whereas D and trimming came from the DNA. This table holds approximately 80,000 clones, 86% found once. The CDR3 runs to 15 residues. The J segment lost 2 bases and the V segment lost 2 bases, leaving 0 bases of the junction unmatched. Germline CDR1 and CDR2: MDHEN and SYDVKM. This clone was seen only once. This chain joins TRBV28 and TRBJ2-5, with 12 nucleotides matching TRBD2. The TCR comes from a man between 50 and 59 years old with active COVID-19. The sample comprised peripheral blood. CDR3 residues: CASSLLAGGQETQYF. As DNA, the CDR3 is TGTGCCAGCAGTTTACTAGCGGGAGGGCAAGAGACCCAGTACTTC. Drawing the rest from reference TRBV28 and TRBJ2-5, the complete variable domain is DVKVTQSSRYLVKRTGEKVFLECVQDMDHENMFWYRQDPGLGLRLIYFSYDVKMKEKGDIPEGYSVSREKKERFSLILESASTNQTSMYLCASSLLAGGQETQYFGPGTRLLVL.